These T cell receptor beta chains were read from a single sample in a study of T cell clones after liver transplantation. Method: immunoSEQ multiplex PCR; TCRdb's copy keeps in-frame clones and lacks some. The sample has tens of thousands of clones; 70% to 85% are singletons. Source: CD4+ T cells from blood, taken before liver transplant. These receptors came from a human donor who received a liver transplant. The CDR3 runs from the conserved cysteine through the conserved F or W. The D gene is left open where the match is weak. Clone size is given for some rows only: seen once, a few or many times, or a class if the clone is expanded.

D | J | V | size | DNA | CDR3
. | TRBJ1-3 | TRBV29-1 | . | TGCAGCGTTGAAGATGGGTGGAGCTCTGGAAACACCATATATTTT | CSVEDGWSSGNTIYF
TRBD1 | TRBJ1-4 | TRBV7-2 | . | TGTGCCAGCAGTCGGGACAGGGGTAATGAAAAACTGTTTTTT | CASSRDRGNEKLFF
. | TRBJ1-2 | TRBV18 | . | TGTGCCAGCTCACCACCTACTCGGGGGGGCGGCTACACCTTC | CASSPPTRGGGYTF
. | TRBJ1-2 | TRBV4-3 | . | TGCGCCAGCAGCCAAGGGAGGGGGGGCTATGGCTACACCTTC | CASSQGRGGYGYTF
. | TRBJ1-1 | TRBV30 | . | TGTGCCTGGAGGCCCGGCGCGAACACTGAAGCTTTCTTT | CAWRPGANTEAFF
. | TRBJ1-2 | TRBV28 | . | TGTGCCAGCAGTTTTGAGTATGGCTACACCTTC | CASSFEYGYTF
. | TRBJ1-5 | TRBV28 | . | TGTGCCAGCAGTCCTGGCAATCAGCCCCAGCATTTT | CASSPGNQPQHF
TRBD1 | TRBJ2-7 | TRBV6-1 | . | TGTGCCAGCAGTGGTCCCGGGACAGAGTACGAGCAGTACTTC | CASSGPGTEYEQYF
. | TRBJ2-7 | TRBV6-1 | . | TGTGCCAGCAACACACCGCCGGGTACCTACGAGCAGTACTTC | CASNTPPGTYEQYF
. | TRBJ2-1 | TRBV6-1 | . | TGTGCCAGCGTTGACGGAAGCTCCTACAATGAGCAGTTCTTC | CASVDGSSYNEQFF
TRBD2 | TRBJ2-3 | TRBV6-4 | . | TGTGCCAGCAGTGGGAGACTAGCGGGGAGCACAGATACGCAGTATTTT | CASSGRLAGSTDTQYF
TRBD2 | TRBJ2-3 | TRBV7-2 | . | TGTGCCAGCAGTACTCTAGCGGGGAGGCAAGATACGCAGTATTTT | CASSTLAGRQDTQYF
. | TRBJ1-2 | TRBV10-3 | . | TGTGCCATCAGTGATGGCAGGGGATATGGCTACACCTTC | CAISDGRGYGYTF
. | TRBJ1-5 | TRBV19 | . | TGTGCCAGTAGTATGGGAGGGAATAGCAATCAGCCCCAGCATTTT | CASSMGGNSNQPQHF
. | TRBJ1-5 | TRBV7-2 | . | TGTGCCAGCAGCCGATCCGACTATAGCAATCAGCCCCAGCATTTT | CASSRSDYSNQPQHF
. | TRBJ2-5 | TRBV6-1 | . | TGTGCCAGCACCCCGCCAGGCCAAGAGACCCAGTACTTC | CASTPPGQETQYF
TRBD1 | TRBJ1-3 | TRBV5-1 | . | TGCGCCAGCAGCCAAACTGGACAGGGCCTATTCTCTGGAAACACCATATATTTT | CASSQTGQGLFSGNTIYF
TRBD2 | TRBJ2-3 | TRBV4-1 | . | TGCGCCAGCAGCCAAGATAACCCGCCACCGGGACTAGCGGGGTCCGGAGATACGCAGTATTTT | CASSQDNPPPGLAGSGDTQYF
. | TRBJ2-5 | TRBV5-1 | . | TGCGCCAGCAGCTTGGACAGGCGAGAGACCCAGTACTTC | CASSLDRRETQYF
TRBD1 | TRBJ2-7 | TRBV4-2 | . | TGTGCCAGCAGCCAAAACCCGGGACAGGACTCCGAGCAGTACTTC | CASSQNPGQDSEQYF
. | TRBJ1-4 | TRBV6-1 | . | TGTGCCAGCAGTGTAGGTCCTATTAGGGAAAAACTGTTTTTT | CASSVGPIREKLFF
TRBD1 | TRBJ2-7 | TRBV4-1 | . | TGCGCCAGCAGCCAAGTTAGGACAGGGGGAGTCGAGCAGTACTTC | CASSQVRTGGVEQYF
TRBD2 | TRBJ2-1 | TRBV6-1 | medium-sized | TGTGCCACTTCGACTAGCGGGAGATACAATGAGCAGTTCTTC | CATSTSGRYNEQFF
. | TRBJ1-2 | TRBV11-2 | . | TGTGCCAGCAGCTCCAACAGGAGATCTAACTATGGCTACACCTTC | CASSSNRRSNYGYTF
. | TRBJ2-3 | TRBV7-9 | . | TGTGCCAGCAGCTTATTGAGTGGGGGCGCAGATACGCAGTATTTT | CASSLLSGGADTQYF
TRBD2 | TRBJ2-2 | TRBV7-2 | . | TGTGCCAGCAGCTTAGGAGGGACTAGCGGGAGAACTGGGGAGCTGTTTTTT | CASSLGGTSGRTGELFF
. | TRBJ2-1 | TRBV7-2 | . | TGTGCCAGCAGCGTCTCCCGCGGAGACTACAATGAGCAGTTCTTC | CASSVSRGDYNEQFF
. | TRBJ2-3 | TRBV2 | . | TGTGCCAGCAGTACCCACACGGGTACGCAGTATTTT | CASSTHTGTQYF
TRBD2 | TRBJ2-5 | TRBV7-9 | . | TGTGCCAGCAGCTTAGGACTAGCGGGAGACACCCAGTACTTC | CASSLGLAGDTQYF
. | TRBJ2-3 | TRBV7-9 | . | TGTGCCAGCAGCTACACAGATACGCAGTATTTT | CASSYTDTQYF
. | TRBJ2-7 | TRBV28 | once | TGTGCCAGCAGTTTTGTGGCGGAGGTCTCCTACGAGCAGTACTTC | CASSFVAEVSYEQYF
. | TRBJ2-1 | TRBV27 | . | TGTGCCAGCACCCCTGAGAGCCTCAGGGTTCCTCCCCGTGGGGAGCAGTTCTTC | CASTPESLRVPPRGEQFF
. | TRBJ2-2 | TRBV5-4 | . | TGTGCCAGCAGCCCCCCCGGGGGTCGGAACACCGGGGAGCTGTTTTTT | CASSPPGGRNTGELFF
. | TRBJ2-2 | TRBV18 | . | TGTGCCAGCTCAAGATCTCGTGGGGAGAACACCGGGGAGCTGTTTTTT | CASSRSRGENTGELFF
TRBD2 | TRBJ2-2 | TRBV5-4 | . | TGTGCCAGCAGCTTTGGGGCCCTAGCGGGGGGGATTAACACCGGGGAGCTGTTTTTT | CASSFGALAGGINTGELFF
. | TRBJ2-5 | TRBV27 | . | TGTGCCAGCAGTTTAAGAAAGCTACAATATTTAGAGACCCAGTACTTC | CASSLRKLQYLETQYF
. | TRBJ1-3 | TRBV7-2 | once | TGTGCCAGCAGCTTCCAAGCGGGGACTGGAAACACCATATATTTT | CASSFQAGTGNTIYF
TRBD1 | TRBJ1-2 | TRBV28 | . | TGTGCCAGCAGGGTCGGTTTGACAGGGACTTTTCGGGGTGGCTACACCTTC | CASRVGLTGTFRGGYTF
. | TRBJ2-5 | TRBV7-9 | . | TGTGCCAGCAGCCAACGCCGGGGTGGGACCGCGGAGACCCAGTACTTC | CASSQRRGGTAETQYF
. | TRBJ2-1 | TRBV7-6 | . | TGTGCCAGCAGCCTTAGTTTGACTAGATCGAATGAGCAGTTCTTC | CASSLSLTRSNEQFF
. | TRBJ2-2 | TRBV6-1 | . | TGTGCCAGCCGAGACGGTTACACCGGGGAGCTGTTTTTT | CASRDGYTGELFF
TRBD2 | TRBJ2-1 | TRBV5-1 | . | TGCGCCAGCAGCTTTCTAGCGGGAGAGGATGAGCAGTTCTTC | CASSFLAGEDEQFF
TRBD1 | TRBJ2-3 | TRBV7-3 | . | TGTGCCAGCAGCCCCGACAGGGGGCCCCGAGGAGATACGCAGTATTTT | CASSPDRGPRGDTQYF
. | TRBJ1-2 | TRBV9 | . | TGTGCCAGCAGCGTAGCTATAGGGAATGGCTACACCTTC | CASSVAIGNGYTF
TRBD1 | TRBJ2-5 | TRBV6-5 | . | TGTGCCAGCAGTTACAGGGGGCCGGGCGAGACCCAGTACTTC | CASSYRGPGETQYF
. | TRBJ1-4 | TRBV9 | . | TGTGCCAGCAGCGTTGGGCCTGCAACTAATGAAAAACTGTTTTTT | CASSVGPATNEKLFF
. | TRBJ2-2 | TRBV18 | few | TGTGCCAGCTCACCGGGACGGGGGAGTTCGAACACCGGGGAGCTGTTTTTT | CASSPGRGSSNTGELFF
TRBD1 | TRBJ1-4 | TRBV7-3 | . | TGTGCCAGCAGCCCTGGACAGGGGGATAGTACTGAAAAACTGTTTTTT | CASSPGQGDSTEKLFF
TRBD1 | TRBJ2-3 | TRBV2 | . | TGTGCCATTGGACAGGGAACAGATACGCAGTATTTT | CAIGQGTDTQYF
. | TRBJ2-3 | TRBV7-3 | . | TGTGCCAGCAGCCCGGGAGTGGTGAGGGATACGCAGTATTTT | CASSPGVVRDTQYF
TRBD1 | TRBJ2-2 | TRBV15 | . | TGTGCCACCAGCTCAGGGGGACATAACACCGGGGAGCTGTTTTTT | CATSSGGHNTGELFF
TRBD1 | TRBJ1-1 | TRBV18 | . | TGTGCCAGCTCACCATTCCAGGGGGACACTGAAGCTTTCTTT | CASSPFQGDTEAFF
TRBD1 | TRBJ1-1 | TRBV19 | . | TGTGCCAGTAGTATAGGAGGGGGCAGGAACACTGAAGCTTTCTTT | CASSIGGGRNTEAFF
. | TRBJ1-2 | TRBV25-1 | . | TGTGCCAGCAGTGGACATAACTATGGCTACACCTTC | CASSGHNYGYTF